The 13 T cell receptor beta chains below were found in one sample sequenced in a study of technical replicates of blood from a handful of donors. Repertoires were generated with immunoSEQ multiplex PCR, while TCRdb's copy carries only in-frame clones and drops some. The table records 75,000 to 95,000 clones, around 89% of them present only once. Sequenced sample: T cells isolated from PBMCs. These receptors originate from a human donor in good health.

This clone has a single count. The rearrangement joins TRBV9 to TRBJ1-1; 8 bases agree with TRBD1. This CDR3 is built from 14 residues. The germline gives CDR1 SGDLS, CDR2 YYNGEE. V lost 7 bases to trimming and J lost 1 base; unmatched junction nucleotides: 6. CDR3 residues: CASAGGWANTEAFF. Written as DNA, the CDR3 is TGTGCCAGCGCAGGGGGCTGGGCGAACACTGAAGCTTTCTTT.

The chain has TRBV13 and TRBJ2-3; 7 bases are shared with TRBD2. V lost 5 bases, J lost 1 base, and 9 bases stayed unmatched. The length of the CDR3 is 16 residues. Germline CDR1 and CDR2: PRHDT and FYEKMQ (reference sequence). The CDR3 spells CASSPTGTTRTDTQYF. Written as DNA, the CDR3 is TGTGCCAGCAGCCCTACTGGGACTACTCGCACAGATACGCAGTATTTT.

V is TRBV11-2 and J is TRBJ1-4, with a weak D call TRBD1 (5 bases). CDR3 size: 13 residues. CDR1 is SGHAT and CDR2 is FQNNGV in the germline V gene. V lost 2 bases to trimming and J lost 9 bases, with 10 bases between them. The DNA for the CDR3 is TGTGCCAGCAGCTTATTCCAGGGCAAAAAACTGTTTTTT. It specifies CASSLFQGKKLFF.

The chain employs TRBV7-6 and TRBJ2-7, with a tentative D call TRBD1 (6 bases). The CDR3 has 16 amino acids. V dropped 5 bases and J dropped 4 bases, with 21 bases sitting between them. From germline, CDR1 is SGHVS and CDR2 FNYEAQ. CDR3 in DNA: TGTGCCAGCAGCCCGATATCGACAGGTTCCATTTACGAGCAGTACTTC. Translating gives CASSPISTGSIYEQYF.

Here the CDR3 reads CASSSQGARTEAFF. The CDR3 DNA is TGTGCCAGCTCGTCACAGGGGGCAAGGACTGAAGCTTTCTTT. The chain uses TRBV18 and TRBJ1-1; 9 bases map to TRBD1. J was trimmed by 5 bases and V by 6 bases; bases with no gene match: 7. CDR1 KGHSH and CDR2 LQKENI come from the germline V gene. The CDR3 is made up of 14 amino acids.

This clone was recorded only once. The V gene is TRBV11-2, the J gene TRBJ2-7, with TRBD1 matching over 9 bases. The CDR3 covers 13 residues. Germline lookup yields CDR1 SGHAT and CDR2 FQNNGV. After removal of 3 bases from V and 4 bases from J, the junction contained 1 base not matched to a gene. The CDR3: CASSLGTGYEQYF. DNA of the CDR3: TGTGCCAGCAGCTTGGGGACAGGGTACGAGCAGTACTTC.

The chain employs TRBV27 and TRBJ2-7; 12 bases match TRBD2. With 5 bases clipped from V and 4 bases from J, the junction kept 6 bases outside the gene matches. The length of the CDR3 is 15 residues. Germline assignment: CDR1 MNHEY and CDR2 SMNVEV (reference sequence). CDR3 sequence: CASSVTSGGPYEQYF. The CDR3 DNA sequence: TGTGCCAGCAGTGTGACTAGCGGGGGCCCGTACGAGCAGTACTTC.

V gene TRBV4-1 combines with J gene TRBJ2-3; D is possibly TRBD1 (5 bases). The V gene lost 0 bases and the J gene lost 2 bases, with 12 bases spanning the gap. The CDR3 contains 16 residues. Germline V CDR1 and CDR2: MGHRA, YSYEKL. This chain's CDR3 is CASSQDAQGITDTQYF. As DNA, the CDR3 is TGCGCCAGCAGCCAAGATGCCCAGGGTATCACAGATACGCAGTATTTT.

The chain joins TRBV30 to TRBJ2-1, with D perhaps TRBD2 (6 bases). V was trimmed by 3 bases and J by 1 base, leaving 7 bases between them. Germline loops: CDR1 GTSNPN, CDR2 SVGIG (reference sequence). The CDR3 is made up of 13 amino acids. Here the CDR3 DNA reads TGTGCCTGGAGCGGGGGTTCCTACAATGAGCAGTTCTTC. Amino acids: CAWSGGSYNEQFF.

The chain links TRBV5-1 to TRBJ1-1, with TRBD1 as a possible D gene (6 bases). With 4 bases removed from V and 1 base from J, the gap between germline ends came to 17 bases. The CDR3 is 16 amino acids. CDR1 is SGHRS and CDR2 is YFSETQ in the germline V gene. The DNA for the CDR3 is TGCGCCAGCAGCCCGTGGGGGACATCTCGGAACACTGAAGCTTTCTTT. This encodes CASSPWGTSRNTEAFF.

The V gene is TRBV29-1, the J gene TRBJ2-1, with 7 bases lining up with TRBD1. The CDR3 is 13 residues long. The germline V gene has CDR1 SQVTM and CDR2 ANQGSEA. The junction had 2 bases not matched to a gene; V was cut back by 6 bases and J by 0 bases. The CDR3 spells CSVDRHSYNEQFF. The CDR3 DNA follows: TGCAGCGTGGACAGGCACTCCTACAATGAGCAGTTCTTC.

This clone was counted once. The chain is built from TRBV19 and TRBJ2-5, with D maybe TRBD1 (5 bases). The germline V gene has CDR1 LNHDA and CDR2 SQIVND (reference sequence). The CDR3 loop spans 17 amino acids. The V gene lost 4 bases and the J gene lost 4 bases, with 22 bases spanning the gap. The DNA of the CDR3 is TGTGCCAGTAGTAAGCCGGACCTGGGGCGCCGTTCAGAGACCCAGTACTTC. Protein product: CASSKPDLGRRSETQYF.

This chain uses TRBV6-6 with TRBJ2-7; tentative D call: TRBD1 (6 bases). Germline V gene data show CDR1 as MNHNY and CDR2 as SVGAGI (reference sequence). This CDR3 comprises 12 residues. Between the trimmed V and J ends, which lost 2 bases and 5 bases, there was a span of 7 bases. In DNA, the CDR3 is TGTGCCAGCAGTTACGCAGGGGACGAGCAGTACTTC. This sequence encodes CASSYAGDEQYF.